This T cell receptor beta chain stems from a study of blood T cells in healthy people across ages. V was clipped by 0 bases and J by 5 bases, with 13 bases between them. This CDR3 spans 15 amino acids. Per the germline V gene, CDR1 is SEHNR and CDR2 is FQNEAQ (reference sequence). Notes on this clonotype: Its antigen is unknown.

A sample-barcoded 5' primer and a J-beta primer mix were used in a second PCR of roughly 7 to 11 cycles. From each sample, at least 2.5 million paired-end reads containing CDR3 were obtained. MiXCR, run by TCRdb on the 5' RACE reads, gives a single entry per CDR3 protein. This sample carries about 1.5 million distinct CDR3 sequences, approximately 43% of them seen once, and the ten largest clones take under 5%. Study-wide results and limits: As age increased, TCR beta diversity per million T cells fell in a roughly linear fashion.

The V call is TRBV7-9, the J call TRBJ1-2; D may be TRBD1 (5 bases). The receptor's source is a woman between 18 and 29 years old in good health. The sample taken for sequencing was blood. As DNA, the CDR3 is TGTGCCAGCAGCTTAGCGGGGCAGATTTTTTATGGCTACACCTTC. Translation gives CASSLAGQIFYGYTF.